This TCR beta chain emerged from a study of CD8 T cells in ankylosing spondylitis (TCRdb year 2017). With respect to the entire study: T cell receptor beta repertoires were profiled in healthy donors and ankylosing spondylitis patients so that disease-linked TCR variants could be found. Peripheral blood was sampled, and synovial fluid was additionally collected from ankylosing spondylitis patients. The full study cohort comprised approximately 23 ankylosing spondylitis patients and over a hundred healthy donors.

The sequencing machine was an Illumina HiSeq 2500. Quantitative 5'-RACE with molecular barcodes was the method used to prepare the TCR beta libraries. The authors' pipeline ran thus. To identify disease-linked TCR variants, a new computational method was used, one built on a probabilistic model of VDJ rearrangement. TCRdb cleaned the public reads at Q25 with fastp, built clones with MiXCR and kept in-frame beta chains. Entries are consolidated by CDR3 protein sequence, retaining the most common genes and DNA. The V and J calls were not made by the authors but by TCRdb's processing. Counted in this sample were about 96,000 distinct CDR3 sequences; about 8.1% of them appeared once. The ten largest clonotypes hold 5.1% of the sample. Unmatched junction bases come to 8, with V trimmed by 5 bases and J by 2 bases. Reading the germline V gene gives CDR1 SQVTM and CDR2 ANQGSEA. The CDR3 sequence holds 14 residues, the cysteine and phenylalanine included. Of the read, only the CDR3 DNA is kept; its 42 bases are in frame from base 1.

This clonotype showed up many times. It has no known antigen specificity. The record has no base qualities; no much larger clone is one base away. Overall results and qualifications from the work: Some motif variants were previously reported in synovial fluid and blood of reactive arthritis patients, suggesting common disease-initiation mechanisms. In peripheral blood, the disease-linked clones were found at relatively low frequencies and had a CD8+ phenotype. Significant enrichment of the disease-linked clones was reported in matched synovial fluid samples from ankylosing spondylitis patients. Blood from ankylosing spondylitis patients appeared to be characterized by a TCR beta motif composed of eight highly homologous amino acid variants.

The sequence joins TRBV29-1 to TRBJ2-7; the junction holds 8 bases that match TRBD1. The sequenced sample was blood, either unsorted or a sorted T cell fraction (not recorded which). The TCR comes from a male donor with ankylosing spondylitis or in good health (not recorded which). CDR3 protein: CSVSDRDSTYEQYF. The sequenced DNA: TGCAGCGTTTCGGACAGGGACAGTACCTACGAGCAGTACTTC.